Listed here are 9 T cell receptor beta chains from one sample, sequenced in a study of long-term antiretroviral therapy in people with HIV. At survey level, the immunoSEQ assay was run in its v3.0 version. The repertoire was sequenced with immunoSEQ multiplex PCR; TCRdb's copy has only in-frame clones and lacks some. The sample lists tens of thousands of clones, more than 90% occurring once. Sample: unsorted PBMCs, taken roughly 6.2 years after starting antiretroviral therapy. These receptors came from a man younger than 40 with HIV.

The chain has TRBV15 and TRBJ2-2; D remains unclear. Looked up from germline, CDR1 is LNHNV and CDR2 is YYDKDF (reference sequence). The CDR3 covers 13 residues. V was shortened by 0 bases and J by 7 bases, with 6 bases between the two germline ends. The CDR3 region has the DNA TGTGCCACCAGCAGAGATTACGGCGGGGAGCTGTTTTTT. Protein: CATSRDYGGELFF. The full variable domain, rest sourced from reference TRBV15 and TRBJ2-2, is DAMVIQNPRYQVTQFGKPVTLSCSQTLNHNVMYWYQQKSSQAPKLLFHYYDKDFNNEADTPDNFQSRRPNTSFCFLDIRSPGLGDTAMYLCATSRDYGGELFFGEGSRLTVL.

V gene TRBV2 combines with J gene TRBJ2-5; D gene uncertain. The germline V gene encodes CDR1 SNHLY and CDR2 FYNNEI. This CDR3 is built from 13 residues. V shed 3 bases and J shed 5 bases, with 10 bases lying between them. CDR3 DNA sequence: TGTGCCAGCAGTGACCCGGGCGACGAGACCCAGTACTTC. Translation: CASSDPGDETQYF.

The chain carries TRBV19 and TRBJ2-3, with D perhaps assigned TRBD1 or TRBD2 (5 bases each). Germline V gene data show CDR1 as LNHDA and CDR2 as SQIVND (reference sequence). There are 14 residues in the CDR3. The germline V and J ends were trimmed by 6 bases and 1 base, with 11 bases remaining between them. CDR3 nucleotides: TGTGCCAGTAGCGGGACCCCACGCACAGATACGCAGTATTTT. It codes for CASSGTPRTDTQYF.

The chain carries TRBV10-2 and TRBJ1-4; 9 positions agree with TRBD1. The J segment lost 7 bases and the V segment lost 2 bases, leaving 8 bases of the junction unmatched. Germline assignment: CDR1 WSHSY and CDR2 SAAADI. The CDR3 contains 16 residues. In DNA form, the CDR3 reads TGCGCCAGCAGTGAGCGGGACAGGGTATTTGGTGAAAAACTGTTTTTT. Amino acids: CASSERDRVFGEKLFF.

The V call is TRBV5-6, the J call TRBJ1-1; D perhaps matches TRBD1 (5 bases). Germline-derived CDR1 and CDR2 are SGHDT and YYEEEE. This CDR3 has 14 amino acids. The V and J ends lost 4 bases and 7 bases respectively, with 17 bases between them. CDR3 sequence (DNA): TGTGCCAGCAGCCCCCTCGGGGGGATGGATGAAGCTTTCTTT. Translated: CASSPLGGMDEAFF.

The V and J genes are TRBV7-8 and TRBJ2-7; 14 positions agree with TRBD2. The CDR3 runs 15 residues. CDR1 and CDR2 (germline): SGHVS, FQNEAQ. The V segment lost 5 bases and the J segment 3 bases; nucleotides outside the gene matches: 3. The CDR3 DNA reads TGTGCCAGCAGCCGGGGACTAGCGGGGGACTACGAGCAGTACTTC. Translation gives CASSRGLAGDYEQYF.

The CDR3 protein is CASSFRDRAPRGGGYTF. The CDR3 DNA sequence: TGTGCCAGCAGCTTCCGGGACAGGGCGCCGCGGGGTGGTGGCTACACCTTC. The chain has TRBV7-9 and TRBJ1-2; 9 bases map to TRBD1. The CDR3 consists of 17 residues. From germline, CDR1 is SEHNR and CDR2 FQNEAQ (reference sequence). V gave up 3 bases and J gave up 7 bases; unmatched junction bases: 15.

The CDR3 loop reads CASSVPGPSTHTQYF. CDR3 DNA sequence: TGTGCCAGCAGCGTACCGGGACCCAGCACGCATACGCAGTATTTT. The chain couples TRBV7-9 to TRBJ2-3, with D perhaps assigned TRBD1 or TRBD2 (5 bases each). V shed 5 bases and J shed 7 bases, with 19 bases lying between them. Germline lookup yields CDR1 SEHNR and CDR2 FQNEAQ (reference sequence). This CDR3 is 15 amino acids long.

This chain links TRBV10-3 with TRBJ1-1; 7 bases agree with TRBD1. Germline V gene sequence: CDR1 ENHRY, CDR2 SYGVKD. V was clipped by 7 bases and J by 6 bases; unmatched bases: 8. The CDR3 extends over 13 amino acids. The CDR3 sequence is CAITRGLGAEAFF. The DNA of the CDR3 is TGTGCCATCACGAGGGGGCTTGGGGCTGAAGCTTTCTTT.